What follows are 30 T cell receptor beta chains derived from one specimen sequenced in a study of T cell responses to AZD1222 COVID-19 vaccine. The data were produced by immunoSEQ multiplex PCR, yet TCRdb's version contains in-frame clones alone and is incomplete. The table includes over 85,000 clones, around 90% detected once. The sample consisted of peripheral blood, taken 28 days after the second AZD1222 dose. The receptors stem from an adult who received the AZD1222 COVID-19 vaccine.

This chain joins TRBV29-1 and TRBJ2-1, with D perhaps being TRBD1 or TRBD2 (5 bases each). Germline CDR1 reads SQVTM; CDR2 reads ANQGSEA. Trimming left V 6 bases short and J 4 bases short, with 13 bases between. The CDR3 consists of 13 residues. The CDR3 DNA is TGCAGCGTCGGGACGTTGGAGTACAATGAGCAGTTCTTC. Translation gives CSVGTLEYNEQFF.

The V and J genes are TRBV2 and TRBJ1-6, with TRBD1 matching 7 bases. The V and J ends lost 3 bases and 7 bases, in that order; junction bases with no gene match: 3. CDR1 is SNHLY, CDR2 FYNNEI, per germline. The CDR3 is 14 amino acids. Here the CDR3 reads CASSEGTANSPLHF. Written as DNA, the CDR3 is TGTGCCAGCAGTGAGGGGACAGCAAATTCACCCCTCCACTTT.

The V and J genes are TRBV7-8 and TRBJ1-5; D gene unclear. Germline CDR1 SGHVS, CDR2 FQNEAQ. CDR3 length: 14 amino acids. V lost 1 base and J 3 bases, leaving 7 bases between the germline ends. CDR3 protein: CASSLGNFNQPQHF. The DNA of the CDR3 is TGTGCCAGCAGCTTAGGGAACTTCAATCAGCCCCAGCATTTT.

V and J are TRBV10-3 and TRBJ1-3; TRBD1 aligns across 8 bases. Germline values: CDR1 ENHRY, CDR2 SYGVKD. J gave up 4 bases and V 7 bases, and 6 bases lay outside the gene matches. This CDR3 is built from 14 residues. The CDR3 is CAINGQGAGNTIYF. For the CDR3, the DNA is TGTGCCATCAACGGACAGGGAGCCGGAAACACCATATATTTT.

The rearrangement uses TRBV10-3 and TRBJ2-7; weak D call: TRBD1 (6 bases). The CDR3 has 15 residues. Germline loops: CDR1 ENHRY, CDR2 SYGVKD. V gave up 6 bases and J gave up 0 bases, with 15 bases separating them. The CDR3 loop reads CAIRGNRDRSYEQYF. CDR3 bases: TGTGCCATCAGGGGGAACAGGGACCGCTCCTACGAGCAGTACTTC.

The V gene is TRBV7-2, the J gene TRBJ1-1; maybe TRBD1 (5 bases). The germline V gene encodes CDR1 SGHTA and CDR2 FQGNSA. Trimming pared 1 base from V and 4 bases from J, leaving 7 bases between. This CDR3 has 13 residues. CDR3 sequence (DNA): TGTGCCAGCAGCTTAGAGGGGAGCACTGAAGCTTTCTTT. Translation: CASSLEGSTEAFF.

The chain is built from TRBV4-3 and TRBJ1-6; D gene unclear. The CDR3 is 12 amino acids. V shed 2 bases and J shed 12 bases, with 8 bases lying between them. From germline, CDR1 is LGHNA and CDR2 YSLEER. The CDR3 sequence is CASSQSTGPLHF. The DNA for the CDR3 is TGCGCCAGCAGCCAATCGACCGGACCCCTCCACTTT.

V and J are TRBV5-1 and TRBJ2-1; the D gene is possibly TRBD2 (6 bases). Trimming took off 4 bases at V and 7 bases at J, with 18 bases between the two ends. This CDR3 contains 15 residues. Germline V CDR1 and CDR2: SGHRS, YFSETQ. CDR3 sequence reads: CASSLPLAPRNEQFF. The DNA for the CDR3 is TGCGCCAGCAGCCTTCCACTAGCCCCACGGAATGAGCAGTTCTTC.

CDR3 bases: TGTGCCAGCAAGGAGGAGTTCCAAGAGACCCAGTACTTC. Protein: CASKEEFQETQYF. The chain is built from TRBV2 and TRBJ2-5; D might be TRBD2 (5 bases). The germline gives CDR1 SNHLY, CDR2 FYNNEI. This CDR3 region has 13 residues. Trimming removed 7 bases at V and 1 base at J, with 10 bases between.

J is TRBJ1-3 and V is TRBV5-1; D is uncertain. This CDR3 is built from 14 residues. Germline V gene lookup returns CDR1 SGHRS and CDR2 YFSETQ. V lost 1 base to trimming and J lost 0 bases, with 5 bases between them. The CDR3 region is CASSLQSSGNTIYF. Here the CDR3 DNA reads TGCGCCAGCAGCTTGCAGAGCTCTGGAAACACCATATATTTT.

The chain links TRBV14 to TRBJ2-3; 7 bases align to TRBD2. The CDR3 has 14 residues. CDR1 is SGHDN and CDR2 is FVKESK in the germline V gene. Trimming cost V 10 bases and J 3 bases; bases outside gene matches: 10. The CDR3 spells CATSRDYLTDTQYF. Here the CDR3 DNA reads TGTGCCACCTCCCGGGACTACCTTACAGATACGCAGTATTTT.

This clone has only one observation. This chain joins TRBV5-5 and TRBJ2-5; no definite D call. Looked up from germline, CDR1 is SGHKS and CDR2 is YYEKEE (reference sequence). Trimming shortened V by 0 bases and J by 1 base, and 10 bases separated the two germline ends. There are 15 residues in the CDR3. CDR3 sequence: CASSLDPGSQETQYF. The CDR3 DNA sequence: TGTGCCAGCAGCTTGGATCCGGGCAGCCAAGAGACCCAGTACTTC.

This chain uses TRBV5-8 with TRBJ1-5, with D tentatively TRBD1 (5 bases). V lost 3 bases, J lost 0 bases, and 10 bases lay in between. Germline V CDR1 and CDR2: SGHTS, YDEGEE. The CDR3 has 15 residues. CDR3 sequence (DNA): TGTGCCAGCAGCTGGGACGGACATAGCAATCAGCCCCAGCATTTT. Its protein is CASSWDGHSNQPQHF.

The chain recombines TRBV3-1 (or the pseudogene TRBV3-2) with TRBJ1-2, with D unclear. V was pared by 1 base and J by 6 bases, with 6 bases between. This CDR3 region has 12 residues. From germline, CDR1 is LGHDT and CDR2 YNNKEL (reference sequence). The CDR3 DNA is TGTGCCAGCAGCCAAGTCCGGGATGGCTACACCTTC. Translated, it gives CASSQVRDGYTF.

The chain is built from TRBV28 and TRBJ1-4; weak D call: TRBD1 (5 bases). Trimming left V 4 bases short and J 6 bases short, with 12 bases between. The germline gives CDR1 MDHEN, CDR2 SYDVKM. This CDR3 has 14 amino acids. CDR3 DNA: TGTGCCAGCAGTTCCGGGGCCACCGATGAAAAACTGTTTTTT. It encodes CASSSGATDEKLFF.

This clone has a single count. V and J are TRBV4-1 and TRBJ2-1; 9 nucleotides match TRBD1. Trimming at V came to 4 bases and at J to 3 bases, leaving 1 base not matched to a gene. Germline V gene sequence: CDR1 MGHRA, CDR2 YSYEKL. The length of the CDR3 is 14 residues. The DNA for the CDR3 is TGCGCCAGCAGCCCGACAGGGGGCTACAATGAGCAGTTCTTC. Its protein is CASSPTGGYNEQFF.

This chain connects TRBV6-6 to TRBJ1-4, with unresolved D. Germline CDR1 is MNHNY and CDR2 is SVGAGI (reference sequence). V gave up 0 bases and J gave up 7 bases, with 3 bases separating them. The CDR3 has 12 amino acids. CDR3 loop: CASSYSFEKLFF. The CDR3 DNA reads TGTGCCAGCAGTTACTCGTTTGAAAAACTGTTTTTT.

V gene TRBV11-2 combines with J gene TRBJ1-6; possible D gene TRBD1, 5 bases. CDR3 length: 16 amino acids. Germline CDR1 is SGHAT and CDR2 is FQNNGV. Trimming took off 0 bases at V and 9 bases at J, with 15 bases between the two ends. The DNA for the CDR3 is TGTGCCAGCAGCTTAGATTCCGGGGGTGGTGGTTCACCCCTCCACTTT. Protein product: CASSLDSGGGGSPLHF.

The J gene is TRBJ2-5, the V gene TRBV11-3; 8 nucleotides align to TRBD2. This CDR3 has 15 amino acids. Per the germline V gene, CDR1 is SGHNT and CDR2 is YENEEA. Trimming removed 5 bases from V and 5 bases from J; junction bases left unmatched: 10. The CDR3 DNA reads as TGTGCCAGCAGCAAAGGGACTAGTGTATTTGAGACCCAGTACTTC. The encoded protein is CASSKGTSVFETQYF.

The chain combines TRBV7-3 with TRBJ2-6; D call uncertain. Trimming stripped 5 bases from V and 0 bases from J, with 2 bases between. Germline V lookup: CDR1 SGHTA, CDR2 FQGTGA. The CDR3 runs to 13 residues. The CDR3 coding sequence is TGTGCCAGCAGCATCTCTGGGGCCAACGTCCTGACTTTC. Protein product: CASSISGANVLTF. The full variable domain, with the rest looked up from reference TRBV7-3 and TRBJ2-6, is GAGVSQTPSNKVTEKGKYVELRCDPISGHTALYWYRQSLGQGPEFLIYFQGTGAADDSGLPNDRFFAVRPEGSVSTLKIQRTERGDSAVYLCASSISGANVLTFGAGSRLTVL.

The gene calls are TRBV7-9 and TRBJ2-7; D is unclear. The germline gives CDR1 SEHNR, CDR2 FQNEAQ (reference sequence). With 1 base removed from V and 4 bases from J, the gap between germline ends came to 5 bases. The CDR3 totals 12 residues. CDR3 DNA: TGTGCCAGCAGCTTAGAGAGTTACGAGCAGTACTTC. Protein sequence: CASSLESYEQYF.

V gene TRBV6-5 combines with J gene TRBJ1-2, with D unclear. The CDR3 totals 14 residues. Germline lookup yields CDR1 MNHEY and CDR2 SVGAGI. V was trimmed by 8 bases and J by 4 bases, leaving 17 bases between them. DNA for the CDR3: TGTGCCAGCGCGTATGCGGGAGGTGCCTATGGCTACACCTTC. Its translation is CASAYAGGAYGYTF.

The chain employs TRBV21-1 and TRBJ2-7; TRBD2 is the table's D call, not checked against the DNA. TRBV21-1 counts as a pseudogene. The CDR3 length is 18 residues. The CDR3 DNA reads as TGTGCCAGCAGCACGGGCCTCAAGGACTCCGAACCCACGTACGAGCAGTACTTC. Protein sequence: CASSTGLKDSEPTYEQYF.

V gene TRBV5-1 combines with J gene TRBJ1-6, with D hard to call. The V end lost 4 bases, the J end lost 7 bases, and 15 bases lay between the germline ends. The CDR3 has 15 amino acids. Germline V gene lookup returns CDR1 SGHRS and CDR2 YFSETQ. The CDR3 DNA is TGCGCCAGCAGCAAGGACGGGCCGATAAATTCACCCCTCCACTTT. This translates into CASSKDGPINSPLHF.

The CDR3 region has the DNA TGTGCCAGCAGCTTAGGTTACAGTGTGACTAACTATGGCTACACCTTC. This encodes CASSLGYSVTNYGYTF. The J gene is TRBJ1-2, the V gene TRBV7-2; no firm D call. V was cut by 1 base and J by 0 bases, with 12 bases left in between. CDR3 length equals 16 residues. Germline V gene data show CDR1 as SGHTA and CDR2 as FQGNSA.

V is TRBV6-5 and J is TRBJ2-6; the D is unclear. Looked up from germline, CDR1 is MNHEY and CDR2 is SVGAGI. The CDR3 loop spans 13 amino acids. The V gene lost 7 bases and the J gene lost 0 bases, with 4 bases spanning the gap. The CDR3 is CASTVSGANVLTF. The CDR3 DNA sequence: TGTGCCAGCACCGTCTCTGGGGCCAACGTCCTGACTTTC.

The chain recombines TRBV27 with TRBJ2-1, with D perhaps matching TRBD2 (5 bases). Trimming left V 5 bases short and J 5 bases short, with 19 bases between. Germline CDR1 reads MNHEY; CDR2 reads SMNVEV (reference sequence). This CDR3 has 16 residues. In DNA form, the CDR3 reads TGTGCCAGCAGTCGACTTAGCCAGCGGTTCAACAATGAGCAGTTCTTC. Its translation: CASSRLSQRFNNEQFF.

The chain uses TRBV29-1 and TRBJ1-1; 9 nucleotides align to TRBD1. This CDR3 comprises 12 residues. Germline loops: CDR1 SQVTM, CDR2 ANQGSEA. Unmatched junction bases numbered 2, after V lost 5 bases and J lost 4 bases. CDR3 in DNA: TGCAGCGTTACAGGGGGCCTCACTGAAGCTTTCTTT. Encoded protein: CSVTGGLTEAFF.

The chain has TRBV5-1 and TRBJ1-4, with D perhaps TRBD1 (5 bases). V lost 0 bases and J 5 bases, leaving 11 bases between the germline ends. The CDR3 is 15 residues long. Germline assignment: CDR1 SGHRS and CDR2 YFSETQ. CDR3 sequence (DNA): TGCGCCAGCAGCTTGGGCGCAGGGCAGAATGAAAAACTGTTTTTT. The encoded protein is CASSLGAGQNEKLFF. The complete variable domain, with remaining parts taken from reference TRBV5-1 and TRBJ1-4, reads KAGVTQTPRYLIKTRGQQVTLSCSPISGHRSVSWYQQTPGQGLQFLFEYFSETQRNKGNFPGRFSGRQFSNSRSEMNVSTLELGDSALYLCASSLGAGQNEKLFFGSGTQLSVL.

This chain uses TRBV9 with TRBJ2-3; D gene ambiguous. The germline V gene has CDR1 SGDLS and CDR2 YYNGEE. CDR3 length: 14 amino acids. V was cut by 3 bases and J by 2 bases, with 10 bases left in between. This CDR3 reads CASSARGYTDTQYF. The CDR3 bases are TGTGCCAGCAGCGCCAGAGGTTACACAGATACGCAGTATTTT.